Listed here are 17 T cell receptor beta chains from one sample, sequenced in a study of OX40 agonist ivuxolimab in advanced cancers. The library was obtained by the immunoSEQ multiplex PCR assay. TCRdb took over this immuneACCESS table, retaining in-frame rearrangements with V and J assigned. Such tables are incomplete; in checked studies, under half of the missing clones stem from an unresolved V gene, and the remainder is unexplained. The sample includes around 70,000 clones, with 70% to 85% observed a single time. The ten largest account for roughly 1.1% of the sample. The specimen comprised CD4+ or CD8+ T cells sorted from blood, sampled in a trial of the OX40 agonist ivuxolimab. These receptors were taken from an adult with an advanced solid tumor such as melanoma, head and neck, liver or kidney cancer.

The CDR3 reads CASSLDGPYEPQHF. The CDR3 DNA is TGTGCCAGCAGCTTAGATGGACCCTATGAGCCCCAGCATTTT. The chain employs TRBV11-2 and TRBJ1-5, with unresolved D. Trimming took 0 bases from V and 8 from J, leaving 11 bases between them. The germline gives CDR1 SGHAT, CDR2 FQNNGV. The CDR3 spans 14 residues.

The chain recombines TRBV5-6 with TRBJ2-5; D ambiguous. The CDR3 covers 15 residues. The V end lost 0 bases, the J end lost 1 base, and 10 bases lay between the germline ends. The germline gives CDR1 SGHDT, CDR2 YYEEEE. As DNA, the CDR3 is TGTGCCAGCAGCTTGGGGGTAGGACGCCAAGAGACCCAGTACTTC. Encoded protein: CASSLGVGRQETQYF. The whole variable domain, filled in from reference TRBV5-6 and TRBJ2-5, reads DAGVTQSPTHLIKTRGQQVTLRCSPKSGHDTVSWYQQALGQGPQFIFQYYEEEERQRGNFPDRFSGHQFPNYSSELNVNALLLGDSALYLCASSLGVGRQETQYFGPGTRLLVL.

The chain couples TRBV7-2 to TRBJ2-1, with TRBD2 matching over 11 bases. Germline V gene sequence: CDR1 SGHTA, CDR2 FQGNSA. CDR3 size: 15 residues. V gave up 4 bases and J gave up 9 bases; unmatched junction bases: 8. The CDR3 sequence is CASSYSGGAPGEQFF. The CDR3, as DNA: TGTGCCAGCAGCTATAGCGGGGGGGCCCCCGGTGAGCAGTTCTTC.

The chain combines TRBV6-5 with TRBJ1-2, with D unclear. Germline CDR1 MNHEY, CDR2 SVGAGI. V lost 5 bases and J 7 bases, leaving 14 bases between the germline ends. The CDR3 totals 13 residues. The CDR3 reads CASSPFRAGGYTF. The CDR3, as DNA: TGTGCCAGCAGTCCATTCCGGGCGGGTGGCTACACCTTC.

The rearrangement uses TRBV2 and TRBJ2-3, with 9 positions matching TRBD1. Germline CDR1 reads SNHLY; CDR2 reads FYNNEI. Trimming at V came to 2 bases and at J to 5 bases, leaving 5 bases not matched to a gene. This CDR3 spans 15 amino acids. The CDR3 region has the DNA TGTGCCAGCAGTGAATCACAGGGGGCTGGAGATACGCAGTATTTT. Its translation is CASSESQGAGDTQYF.

The rearrangement joins TRBV11-2 to TRBJ1-2; 9 bases agree with TRBD1. The CDR3 extends over 14 amino acids. Trimming removed 4 bases from V and 6 bases from J; junction bases left unmatched: 6. Germline V CDR1 and CDR2: SGHAT, FQNNGV. The chain's CDR3 is CASSSDRGNHGYTF. The DNA for the CDR3 is TGTGCCAGCAGCTCGGACAGGGGAAATCATGGCTACACCTTC. Looking up the rest from reference TRBV11-2 and TRBJ1-2 gives the full variable domain: EAGVAQSPRYKIIEKRQSVAFWCNPISGHATLYWYQQILGQGPKLLIQFQNNGVVDDSQLPKDRFSAERLKGVDSTLKIQPAKLEDSAVYLCASSSDRGNHGYTFGSGTRLTVV.

The chain couples TRBV2 to TRBJ1-2; D not resolved. This CDR3 is built from 15 residues. Germline values: CDR1 SNHLY, CDR2 FYNNEI. V gave up 4 bases and J gave up 0 bases, with 12 bases separating them. CDR3 amino acids: CASSVSGVANYGYTF. In nucleotides, the CDR3 is TGTGCCAGCAGTGTTTCCGGGGTAGCTAACTATGGCTACACCTTC.

This chain joins TRBV5-1 and TRBJ2-2, with D unclear. The ends were cut back, 4 bases at V and 3 bases at J, with 10 bases in the middle. From germline, CDR1 is SGHRS and CDR2 YFSETQ. This CDR3 region has 14 residues. CDR3 nucleotide sequence: TGCGCCAGCAGCGCGTCAGGAGACACCGGGGAGCTGTTTTTT. Translation gives CASSASGDTGELFF.

V usage is TRBV5-6 and J usage is TRBJ2-5; 11 bases map to TRBD2. This CDR3 has 17 residues. CDR1 and CDR2 (germline): SGHDT, YYEEEE. After removal of 2 bases from V and 5 bases from J, the junction contained 11 bases not matched to a gene. The CDR3 DNA is TGTGCCAGCAGCTTTTTAACGGGTAGCGGGGGGGCGGAGACCCAGTACTTC. Translated: CASSFLTGSGGAETQYF.

In its sample, this clone was seen a few times. The chain recombines TRBV7-2 with TRBJ2-3, with D possibly matching TRBD2 (7 bases). Trimming stripped 1 base from V and 4 bases from J, with 15 bases between. The length of the CDR3 is 16 residues. In germline, CDR1 is SGHTA, CDR2 FQGNSA. This CDR3 is CASSLVGGARADTQYF. In nucleotides, the CDR3 is TGTGCCAGCAGCTTAGTTGGGGGGGCTCGTGCAGATACGCAGTATTTT.

This chain joins TRBV20-1 and TRBJ1-4; D gene unclear. The CDR3 sequence is 10 residues long. Trimming left V 5 bases short and J 5 bases short, with 3 bases between. Germline V gene sequence: CDR1 DFQATT, CDR2 SNEGSKA (reference sequence). The CDR3 region has the DNA TGCAGTGCTCGGAATGAAAAACTGTTTTTT. Amino acids: CSARNEKLFF.

V is TRBV9 and J is TRBJ1-2; D unclear. CDR3 length equals 18 residues. V was cut by 4 bases and J by 2 bases, with 24 bases left in between. CDR1 is SGDLS, CDR2 YYNGEE, per germline. The DNA of the CDR3 is TGTGCCAGCAGCCCCCACCCCCGTTCGATCTCAGCCAACTATGGCTACACCTTC. Translated, it gives CASSPHPRSISANYGYTF.

The chain recombines TRBV9 with TRBJ2-7; D unresolved. CDR3 length equals 14 residues. Germline assignment: CDR1 SGDLS and CDR2 YYNGEE. V was shortened by 2 bases and J by 0 bases, with 9 bases between the two germline ends. The CDR3 sequence: CASSVIRHSYEQYF. CDR3 nucleotide sequence: TGTGCCAGCAGCGTTATCCGTCACTCCTACGAGCAGTACTTC.

There are a few counts of this clone. The chain combines TRBV11-1 with TRBJ2-2; D gene uncertain. Trimming removed 4 bases at V and 2 bases at J, with 14 bases between. The CDR3 is 16 residues long. CDR1 is SGHAT and CDR2 is FQDESV in the germline V gene (reference sequence). CDR3: CASSSGQTSNTGELFF. CDR3 sequence (DNA): TGTGCCAGCAGCTCGGGCCAGACATCAAACACCGGGGAGCTGTTTTTT.

The chain joins TRBV6-5 to TRBJ1-6; no clear D gene. Trimming cost V 0 bases and J 8 bases, with 11 bases left between them. The CDR3 contains 15 residues. Germline-derived CDR1 and CDR2 are MNHEY and SVGAGI. The DNA of the CDR3 is TGTGCCAGCAGTTACTCGGGGAATCTAGATTCACCCCTCCACTTT. It yields the protein CASSYSGNLDSPLHF.

V is TRBV5-6 and J is TRBJ1-2, with no clear D. The CDR3 runs to 14 residues. V lost 0 bases to trimming and J lost 0 bases, with 6 bases between them. The V gene's germline CDR1 is SGHDT and CDR2 YYEEEE. CDR3 residues: CASSLVGSNYGYTF. CDR3 nucleotide sequence: TGTGCCAGCAGCTTGGTAGGGTCTAACTATGGCTACACCTTC.

V and J are TRBV6-1 and TRBJ2-1; 10 nucleotides match TRBD2. The CDR3 length is 16 residues. CDR1 and CDR2 from the germline V gene are MNHNS and SASEGT. V was pared by 2 bases and J by 7 bases, with 8 bases of the junction left unmatched. CDR3 nucleotides: TGTGCCAGCAGTGAATTCTTAGCGGGGGGCAGGAATGAGCAGTTCTTC. Translating gives CASSEFLAGGRNEQFF.